This entry lists 6 T cell receptor beta chains sequenced from one sample in a study of T cells expressing NK-cell markers. Following a re-call of the 5' RACE reads, TCRdb has one entry per CDR3 protein and lacks DNA. In total, the table holds 350,000 to 400,000 distinct CDR3 sequences. The sample taken for sequencing was blood T cells: a sorted CD56 or NKG2C T cell subset, CD4+ or CD8+ T cells, or bulk PBMC T cells (not recorded which). The receptor set was obtained from a woman between 50 and 59 years old in good health.

The rearrangement links TRBV5-6 to TRBJ1-5. Germline CDR1 reads SGHDT; CDR2 reads YYEEEE. The CDR3 sequence is 15 residues long. This CDR3 is CASSLSGGWNQPQHF.

This chain uses TRBV20-1 with TRBJ1-6; the D gene TCRdb calls, TRBD1, cannot be checked with no DNA. This CDR3 is 15 amino acids long. Germline V gene sequence: CDR1 DFQATT, CDR2 SNEGSKA (reference sequence). The chain's CDR3 is CSARGTGGQSSPLHF.

The gene calls are TRBV5-1 and TRBJ2-3; TCRdb designates TRBD2, a call that cannot be tested without DNA. This CDR3 comprises 18 residues. Germline CDR1 and CDR2: SGHRS and YFSETQ. The CDR3 reads CACSYWTSGSLSTDTQYF. The whole variable domain, remainder taken from reference TRBV5-1 and TRBJ2-3, is KAGVTQTPRYLIKTRGQQVTLSCSPISGHRSVSWYQQTPGQGLQFLFEYFSETQRNKGNFPGRFSGRQFSNSRSEMNVSTLELGDSALYLCACSYWTSGSLSTDTQYFGPGTRLTVL.

V and J are TRBV19 and TRBJ2-1; TCRdb indicates TRBD2, and absent DNA this call remains unverified. The CDR3 totals 14 residues. Germline CDR1 is LNHDA and CDR2 is SQIVND (reference sequence). The CDR3 loop reads CASRPALARDEQFF.

The chain joins TRBV7-9 to TRBJ1-6; there is no DNA to check the TCRdb D call of TRBD1. In germline, CDR1 is SEHNR, CDR2 FQNEAQ (reference sequence). The CDR3 totals 15 residues. The chain's CDR3 is CASSLTGVVDSPLHF.

This rearrangement joins TRBV2 to TRBJ2-2. The germline gives CDR1 SNHLY, CDR2 FYNNEI. The CDR3 consists of 13 residues. The CDR3: CASGDRAGGELFF. Filled out from reference TRBV2 and TRBJ2-2, the complete variable domain reads EPEVTQTPSHQVTQMGQEVILRCVPISNHLYFYWYRQILGQKVEFLVSFYNNEISEKSEIFDDQFSVERPDGSNFTLKIRSTKLEDSAMYFCASGDRAGGELFFGEGSRLTVL.